A selection of T cell receptor beta chains follows, all from one sample in a study of control samples from healthy donors and cancer patients. TCRdb's table, derived via immunoSEQ multiplex PCR, lists solely in-frame clones and lacks some. The data show around 190,000 clones, around 89% seen once. Sequenced: blood. These receptors originate from a woman between 45 and 60 years old in good health. The CDR3 runs from the conserved cysteine through the conserved F or W. Each record gives: clone size, CDR3 length, D gene, V gene, J gene, CDR3 DNA, CDR3 protein. D genes are given only for firm matches. Size is stated for part of the rows, as once, few or many counts, or as a class when the clone is expanded.

>once|19|NA|TRBV21-1|TRBJ2-6
TGTGCCAGCAGCAAGGTGTCGGGAGGAGCTAGCTCTGGGGCCAACGTCCTGACTTTC
CASSKVSGGASSGANVLTF
>NA|15|NA|TRBV2|TRBJ2-7
TGTGCCAGCAGTGAAGACGCAATCAGCTCCTACGAGCAGTACTTC
CASSEDAISSYEQYF
>NA|19|NA|TRBV19|TRBJ2-1
TGTGCCAGTAGTGTCCAGGGACGTTCGGGGGCCAGCTCCTACAATGAGCAGTTCTTC
CASSVQGRSGASSYNEQFF
>NA|13|TRBD1|TRBV5-1|TRBJ2-5
TGCGCCAGCAGCCGACAGGGGAGTGAGACCCAGTACTTC
CASSRQGSETQYF
>NA|16|NA|TRBV2|TRBJ1-4
TGTGCCAGCAGTGAAGGAGGAGGGGGGTTCGATGAAAAACTGTTTTTT
CASSEGGGGFDEKLFF
>NA|13|NA|TRBV19|TRBJ1-4
TGTGCCAGTAGTATTCGGACCTTTGAAAAACTGTTTTTT
CASSIRTFEKLFF
>NA|13|NA|TRBV27|TRBJ2-7
TGTGCCAGCCGGGACCGGGCCTCCTACGAGCAGTACTTC
CASRDRASYEQYF
>NA|17|TRBD2|TRBV4-1|TRBJ2-3
TGCGCCAGCAGCCAAGAAACCCTAGCGGCTAGCACAGATACGCAGTATTTT
CASSQETLAASTDTQYF
>NA|13|NA|TRBV24-1|TRBJ2-7
TGTGCCACCAGTGACCAAGGGGCTTACGAGCAGTACTTC
CATSDQGAYEQYF
>NA|11|NA|TRBV2|TRBJ2-5
TGTGCCAGCACATCCGGAGAGACCCAGTACTTC
CASTSGETQYF
>NA|13|NA|TRBV12-3/TRBV12-4|TRBJ1-6
TGTGCCAGCAGCCTCTTGGGGGATTCACCCCTCCACTTT
CASSLLGDSPLHF
>NA|17|NA|TRBV3-1/TRBV3-2|TRBJ2-6
TGTGCCAGCAGCCAAGGGGGCCTGAGCTCTGGGGCCAACGTCCTGACTTTC
CASSQGGLSSGANVLTF
>NA|18|NA|TRBV10-1|TRBJ2-7
TGCGCCAGCAGTGAGTGGTGCAGACCCTGCCGGTGGTTCAACGAGCAGTACTTC
CASSEWCRPCRWFNEQYF
>few|11|NA|TRBV20-1|TRBJ2-1
TGCAGTGTCCAAAGCGCCGGGAGTACGTTCTTC
CSVQSAGSTFF
>NA|15|TRBD1|TRBV24-1|TRBJ1-2
TGTGCCACCAGTGACCCCACAGGGGACAACTATGGCTACACCTTC
CATSDPTGDNYGYTF
>NA|16|NA|TRBV7-6|TRBJ2-3
TGTGCCAGCAGCCGGGTATGGGGATCCAGCACAGATACGCAGTATTTT
CASSRVWGSSTDTQYF
>NA|13|NA|TRBV6-6|TRBJ2-5
TGTGCCAGCAACCTTGGACCGAAAGAGACCCAGTACTTC
CASNLGPKETQYF
>NA|13|NA|TRBV7-7|TRBJ2-2
TGTGCCAGCAGCTTAGCCCCGTCCGGGGAGCTGTTTTTT
CASSLAPSGELFF
>NA|15|TRBD2|TRBV4-3|TRBJ2-3
TGCGCCAGCAGCCAAGATGCGGGAGCCTCAGATACGCAGTATTTT
CASSQDAGASDTQYF
>NA|11|TRBD1|TRBV29-1|TRBJ1-2
TGCAGCTCAGGGGGCCAGTGGGGCTACACCTTC
CSSGGQWGYTF
>NA|17|TRBD1|TRBV4-3|TRBJ2-7
TGCGCCAGCAGCCAATTTTTGATGACAGGGGGATCTTACGAGCAGTACTTC
CASSQFLMTGGSYEQYF
>NA|16|NA|TRBV7-6|TRBJ2-3
TGTGCCAGCAGCTTAAGATCGGGGTCGGGCACAGATACGCAGTATTTT
CASSLRSGSGTDTQYF
>NA|13|NA|TRBV7-2|TRBJ1-2
TGTGCCAGCAGCTCACAGGGAAACTATGGCTACACCTTC
CASSSQGNYGYTF
>NA|15|NA|TRBV7-9|TRBJ1-4
TGTGCCAGCAGCTTAGACGGGGGCCCTAATGAAAAACTGTTTTTT
CASSLDGGPNEKLFF
>NA|14|NA|TRBV5-6|TRBJ1-1
TGTGCCAGCAGCTTAATGGGGAGAAGTACTGAAGCTTTCTTT
CASSLMGRSTEAFF
>NA|17|NA|TRBV28|TRBJ1-3
TGTGCCAGCAGTTTATTGGTCCGACAGCGCTCTGGAAACACCATATATTTT
CASSLLVRQRSGNTIYF
>NA|10|NA|TRBV20-1|TRBJ1-2
TGCAGTGCTAGATCCGGCGGCTACACCTTC
CSARSGGYTF
>once|14|NA|TRBV11-3|TRBJ2-1
TGTGCCAGCAGCCTTGGGCGGGACTACAATGAGCAGTTCTTC
CASSLGRDYNEQFF
>NA|16|NA|TRBV19|TRBJ2-2
TGTGCCAGTAGTATTCTCCCAACAGGATCCACCGGGGAGCTGTTTTTT
CASSILPTGSTGELFF
>once|14|NA|TRBV14|TRBJ1-6
TGTGCCAGCAGCCAAGTCTGGGGTAATTCACCCCTCCACTTT
CASSQVWGNSPLHF
>NA|15|NA|TRBV4-3|TRBJ2-2
TGCGCCAGCAGCCTCGAAGGAGGGTTCCCCGGGGAGCTGTTTTTT
CASSLEGGFPGELFF
>NA|13|NA|TRBV6-4|TRBJ2-1
TGTGCCAGCAGTGACTCCTCTCACAATGAGCAGTTCTTC
CASSDSSHNEQFF